Described below is a single TCR beta chain sequence and its context. The record originates from a study of cytomegalovirus exposure and HLA in healthy donors. V was trimmed by 5 bases and J by 4 bases, leaving 15 bases between them. The CDR3 contains 15 residues. Germline V gene lookup returns CDR1 MNHEY and CDR2 SVGAGI. The PCR was carried out with 60 Vbeta primers and 13 Jbeta primers. Assay: immunoSEQ multiplex PCR; the TCRdb copy retains only in-frame clones and omits some. The sample records over 150,000 clones, just under 80% being singletons. The chain employs TRBV6-5 and TRBJ1-5; D possibly corresponds to TRBD1 (5 bases). What was sequenced was PBMCs. This receptor was obtained from a woman aged 50 to 65 in good health and CMV-seropositive. This CDR3 is CASSAESQGNQPQHF. The CDR3 nucleotides are TGTGCCAGCAGTGCTGAAAGTCAGGGTAATCAGCCCCAGCATTTT.